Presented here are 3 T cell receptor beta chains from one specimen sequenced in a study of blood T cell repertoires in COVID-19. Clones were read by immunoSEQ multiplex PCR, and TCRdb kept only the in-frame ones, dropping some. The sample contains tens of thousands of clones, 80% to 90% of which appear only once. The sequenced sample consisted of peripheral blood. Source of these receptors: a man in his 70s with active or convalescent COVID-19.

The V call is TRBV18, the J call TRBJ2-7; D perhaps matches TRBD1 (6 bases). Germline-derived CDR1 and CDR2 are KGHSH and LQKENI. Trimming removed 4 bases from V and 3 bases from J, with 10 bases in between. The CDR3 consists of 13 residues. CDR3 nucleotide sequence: TGTGCCAGCTCACGAGGACAGATCTACGAGCAGTACTTC. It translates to CASSRGQIYEQYF. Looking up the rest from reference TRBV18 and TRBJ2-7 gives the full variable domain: NAGVMQNPRHLVRRRGQEARLRCSPMKGHSHVYWYRQLPEEGLKFMVYLQKENIIDESGMPKERFSAEFPKEGPSILRIQQVVRGDSAAYFCASSRGQIYEQYFGPGTRLTVT.

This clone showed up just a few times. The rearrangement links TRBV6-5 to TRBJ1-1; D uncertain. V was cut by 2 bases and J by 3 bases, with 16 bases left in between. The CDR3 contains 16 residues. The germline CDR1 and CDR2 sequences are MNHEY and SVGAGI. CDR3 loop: CASSYGSGILHTEAFF. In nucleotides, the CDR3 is TGTGCCAGCAGTTACGGTTCAGGAATTTTGCACACTGAAGCTTTCTTT.

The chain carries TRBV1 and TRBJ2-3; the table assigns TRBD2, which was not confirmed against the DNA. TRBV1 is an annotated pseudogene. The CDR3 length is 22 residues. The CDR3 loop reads CTSSQDPVGLAELRARTDTQYF. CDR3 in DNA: TGCACCAGCAGCCAAGACCCGGTAGGACTAGCGGAGCTACGAGCCAGAACAGATACGCAGTATTTT.